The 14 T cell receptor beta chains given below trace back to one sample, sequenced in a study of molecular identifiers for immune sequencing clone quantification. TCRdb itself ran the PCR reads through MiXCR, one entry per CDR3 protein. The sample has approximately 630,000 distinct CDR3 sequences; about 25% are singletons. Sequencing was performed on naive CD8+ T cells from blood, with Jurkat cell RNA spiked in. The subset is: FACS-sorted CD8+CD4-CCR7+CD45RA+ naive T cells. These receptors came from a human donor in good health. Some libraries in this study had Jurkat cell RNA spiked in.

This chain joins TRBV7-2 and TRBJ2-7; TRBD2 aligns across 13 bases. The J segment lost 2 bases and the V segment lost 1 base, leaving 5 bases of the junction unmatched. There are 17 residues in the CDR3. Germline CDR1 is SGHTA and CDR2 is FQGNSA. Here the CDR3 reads CASSLELAGGPPYEQYF. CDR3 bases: TGTGCCAGCAGCTTAGAACTAGCGGGGGGGCCCCCCTACGAGCAGTACTTC.

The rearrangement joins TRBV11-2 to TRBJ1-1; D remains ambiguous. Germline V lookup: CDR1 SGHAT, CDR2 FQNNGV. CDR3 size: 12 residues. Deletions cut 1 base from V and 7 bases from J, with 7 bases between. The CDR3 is CASSLVRSEAFF. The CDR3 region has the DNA TGTGCCAGCAGCTTAGTCCGGAGTGAAGCTTTCTTT.

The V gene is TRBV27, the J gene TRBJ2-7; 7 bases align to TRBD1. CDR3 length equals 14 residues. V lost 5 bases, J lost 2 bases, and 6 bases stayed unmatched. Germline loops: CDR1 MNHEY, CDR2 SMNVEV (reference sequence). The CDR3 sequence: CASSPTTGTYEQYF. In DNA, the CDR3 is TGTGCCAGCAGTCCGACGACAGGGACCTACGAGCAGTACTTC.

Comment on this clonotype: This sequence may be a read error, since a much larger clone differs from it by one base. Written as DNA, the CDR3 is TGCAGTGCCCAGTACGGGGTAGCGGGAGCTCAGGAGATCCAGTACTTC. This encodes CSAQYGVAGAQEIQYF. V usage is TRBV20-1 and J usage is TRBJ2-5; 9 bases line up with TRBD2. Germline CDR1 DFQATT, CDR2 SNEGSKA (reference sequence). The CDR3 sequence is 16 residues long.

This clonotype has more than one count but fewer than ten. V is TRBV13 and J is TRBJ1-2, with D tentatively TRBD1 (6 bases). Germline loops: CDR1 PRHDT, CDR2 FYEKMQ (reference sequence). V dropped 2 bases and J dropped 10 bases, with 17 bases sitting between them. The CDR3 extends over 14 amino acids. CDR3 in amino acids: CASSLSGARMNYTF. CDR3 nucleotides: TGTGCCAGCAGCTTATCGGGGGCCCGAATGAACTACACCTTC.

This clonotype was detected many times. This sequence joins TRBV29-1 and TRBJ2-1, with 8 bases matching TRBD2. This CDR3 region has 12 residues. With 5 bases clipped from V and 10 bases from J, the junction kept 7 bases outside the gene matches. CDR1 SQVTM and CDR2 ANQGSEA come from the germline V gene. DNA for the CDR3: TGCAGCGTTCGAGGACTAGCTTCGGAGCAGTTCTTC. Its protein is CSVRGLASEQFF.

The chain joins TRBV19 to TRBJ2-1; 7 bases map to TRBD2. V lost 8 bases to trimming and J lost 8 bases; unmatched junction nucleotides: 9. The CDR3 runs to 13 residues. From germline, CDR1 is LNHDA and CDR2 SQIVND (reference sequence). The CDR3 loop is CASRWGGMDEQFF. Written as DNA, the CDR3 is TGTGCCAGTCGCTGGGGGGGGATGGATGAGCAGTTCTTC.

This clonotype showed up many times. CDR3 coding DNA: TGTGCCAGCAGCTTAGACGGCCGAATGAGGAGCCAGCCCCAGCATTTT. Residues: CASSLDGRMRSQPQHF. The V call is TRBV11-2, the J call TRBJ1-5; D is unresolved. The CDR3 is 16 amino acids. Trimming shortened V by 0 bases and J by 7 bases, and 16 bases separated the two germline ends. Germline assignment: CDR1 SGHAT and CDR2 FQNNGV.

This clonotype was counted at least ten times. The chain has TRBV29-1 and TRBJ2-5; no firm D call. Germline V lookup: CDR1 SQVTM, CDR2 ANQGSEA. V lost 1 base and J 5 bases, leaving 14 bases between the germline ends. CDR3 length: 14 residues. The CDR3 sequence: CSVEGLSWLETQYF. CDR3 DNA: TGCAGCGTTGAAGGTCTCAGTTGGTTGGAGACCCAGTACTTC.

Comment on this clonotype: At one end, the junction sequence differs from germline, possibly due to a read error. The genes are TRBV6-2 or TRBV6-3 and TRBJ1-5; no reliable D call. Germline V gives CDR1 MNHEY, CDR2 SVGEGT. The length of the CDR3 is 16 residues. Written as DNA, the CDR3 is TGTGCCAGCAGTCTTTTAGCCCCGACTCCTTATCAGCCCCAGCAATTT. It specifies CASSLLAPTPYQPQQF.

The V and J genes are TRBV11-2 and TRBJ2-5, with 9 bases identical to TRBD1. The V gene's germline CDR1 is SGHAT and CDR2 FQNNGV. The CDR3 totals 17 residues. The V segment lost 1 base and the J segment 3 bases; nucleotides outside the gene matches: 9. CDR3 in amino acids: CASSLARPRTGEETQYF. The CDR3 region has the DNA TGTGCCAGCAGCTTAGCCCGCCCAAGGACAGGGGAAGAGACCCAGTACTTC.

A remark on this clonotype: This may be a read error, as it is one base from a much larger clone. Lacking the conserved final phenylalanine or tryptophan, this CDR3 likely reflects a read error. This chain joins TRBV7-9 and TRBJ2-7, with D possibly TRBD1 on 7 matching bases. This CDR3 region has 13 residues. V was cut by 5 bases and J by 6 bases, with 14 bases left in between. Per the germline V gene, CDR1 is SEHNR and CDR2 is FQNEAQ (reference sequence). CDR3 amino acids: CASSPRDSSEQYL. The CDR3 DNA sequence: TGTGCCAGCAGCCCGCGGGACAGTAGCGAGCAGTACCTC.

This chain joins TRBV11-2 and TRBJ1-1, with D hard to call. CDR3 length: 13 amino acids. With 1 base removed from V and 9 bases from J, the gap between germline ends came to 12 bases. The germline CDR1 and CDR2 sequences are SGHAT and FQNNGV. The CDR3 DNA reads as TGTGCCAGCAGCTTAGTAACGGTACCTCAAGCTTTCTTT. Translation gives CASSLVTVPQAFF.

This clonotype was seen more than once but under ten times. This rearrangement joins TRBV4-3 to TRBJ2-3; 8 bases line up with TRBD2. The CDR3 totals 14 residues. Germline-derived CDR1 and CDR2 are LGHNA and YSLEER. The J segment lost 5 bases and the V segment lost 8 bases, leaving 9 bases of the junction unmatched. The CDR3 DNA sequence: TGCGCCAGCGGAACGGGACTAGGAGTAGATACGCAGTATTTT. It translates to CASGTGLGVDTQYF.